This T cell receptor beta chain stems from a study of control samples from healthy donors and cancer patients. Clones were sequenced by immunoSEQ multiplex PCR, and TCRdb holds only the in-frame ones, with some missing. The sample lists roughly 130,000 clones, about nine tenths occurring once. The V end was cut by 0 bases, the J end by 3 bases, with 16 bases between. CDR3 length: 17 residues. Germline V gene lookup returns CDR1 SGDLS and CDR2 YYNGEE. The chain carries TRBV9 and TRBJ2-1; maybe TRBD2 (8 bases). The sequenced material came from blood. The receptor was derived from a woman between 25 and 40 years old in good health. This CDR3 is CASSVVPGRGLYNEQFF. The CDR3 DNA reads as TGTGCCAGCAGCGTAGTCCCCGGGAGGGGGCTCTACAATGAGCAGTTCTTC.